What follows are 13 T cell receptor beta chains derived from one specimen sequenced in a study of T-cell reconstitution after alpha-beta-depleted transplantation in children (dated by TCRdb to 2015 to 2016). Libraries came from PCR. TCRdb records Illumina HiSeq 2500 as the sequencer. TCR libraries were prepared with molecular barcoding, using unique molecular identifiers to normalize TCRbeta repertoire quantification. TCRdb applied fastp at Q25 and MiXCR to the public reads, then kept only in-frame beta chains. Merged by CDR3 protein, the rows form single entries marked with the most common genes and DNA. This sample has about 640,000 distinct CDR3 sequences in its table, and 16% of those were observed once. The ten largest make up 1.1% of the sample. Material: PBMCs from the stem cell graft donor, obtained from the stem cell graft. The receptors derive from a human donor who donated a stem cell graft to a child with acute myeloid leukemia.

This clonotype has just a few counts. The chain recombines TRBV7-2 with TRBJ2-1; possibly TRBD2 for D (5 bases). Trimming stripped 3 bases from V and 1 base from J, with 10 bases between. This CDR3 has 15 residues. Germline V lookup: CDR1 SGHTA, CDR2 FQGNSA. CDR3 in amino acids: CASSFAGPSYNEQFF. The CDR3, as DNA: TGTGCCAGCAGCTTTGCGGGTCCTTCCTACAATGAGCAGTTCTTC.

This clonotype occurred a few times. This rearrangement joins TRBV20-1 to TRBJ2-7; D possibly corresponds to TRBD1 (5 bases). The CDR3 runs to 16 residues. Germline-derived CDR1 and CDR2 are DFQATT and SNEGSKA (reference sequence). Trimming stripped 3 bases from V and 0 bases from J, with 18 bases between. The CDR3 protein is CSARGPRQPSSYEQYV. As DNA, the CDR3 is TGCAGTGCTAGGGGCCCCCGACAGCCTAGCTCCTACGAGCAGTACGTC.

This clonotype was counted a few times. The CDR3 sequence: CATSDSRAAFF. The DNA of the CDR3 is TGTGCCACCAGTGATAGCCGGGCGGCTTTCTTT. This chain links TRBV24-1 with TRBJ1-1; no reliable D call. Trimming took 3 bases from V and 11 from J, leaving 9 bases between them. The CDR3 consists of 11 residues. Germline V gene data show CDR1 as KGHDR and CDR2 as SFDVKD.

This clonotype was counted only a few times. This rearrangement joins TRBV20-1 to TRBJ2-5, with 7 bases matching TRBD2. This CDR3 is built from 16 residues. Germline-derived CDR1 and CDR2 are DFQATT and SNEGSKA (reference sequence). V trimming: 1 base; J trimming: 0 bases; junction bases outside the gene matches: 8. CDR3 region: CSARALWGGDQETQYF. CDR3 DNA sequence: TGCAGTGCTAGAGCCCTGTGGGGGGGGGACCAAGAGACCCAGTACTTC.

The chain recombines TRBV5-1 with TRBJ2-1; 10 nucleotides align to TRBD1. V was pared by 3 bases and J by 3 bases, with 3 bases of the junction left unmatched. The CDR3 runs to 15 residues. Germline CDR1 SGHRS, CDR2 YFSETQ. CDR3 sequence (DNA): TGCGCCAGCAGCTCGACAGGGGGCAACTACAATGAGCAGTTCTTC. This encodes CASSSTGGNYNEQFF.

Only a few counts were recorded for this clonotype. The J gene is TRBJ1-1, the V gene TRBV6-2 or TRBV6-3; D is undetermined. The germline V gene encodes CDR1 MNHEY and CDR2 SVGEGT. The CDR3 consists of 14 residues. With 2 bases removed from V and 6 bases from J, the gap between germline ends came to 13 bases. The CDR3 here is CASSYVTASAEAFF. CDR3 bases: TGTGCCAGCAGTTACGTGACGGCCTCCGCTGAAGCTTTCTTT.

The V call is TRBV20-1, the J call TRBJ1-5, with 7 bases identical to TRBD1. Germline values: CDR1 DFQATT, CDR2 SNEGSKA (reference sequence). Losses at the gene ends were 5 bases for V and 4 bases for J; bases not matched to a gene: 8. This CDR3 contains 14 residues. As DNA, the CDR3 is TGCAGTGCTCGCAGGGGACAGATTAATCAGCCCCAGCATTTT. This codes for CSARRGQINQPQHF.

This clonotype was seen repeatedly, ten times or more. J is TRBJ1-2 and V is TRBV20-1, with unresolved D. Germline-derived CDR1 and CDR2 are DFQATT and SNEGSKA (reference sequence). Trimming shortened V by 4 bases and J by 4 bases, and 10 bases separated the two germline ends. The CDR3 loop spans 12 amino acids. This CDR3 is CSAINRSYGYTF. CDR3 coding DNA: TGCAGTGCTATAAACCGGTCCTATGGCTACACCTTC.

The chain combines TRBV30 with TRBJ2-7; D remains unclear. V was shortened by 0 bases and J by 3 bases, with 6 bases between the two germline ends. Germline CDR1 GTSNPN, CDR2 SVGIG (reference sequence). The CDR3 totals 12 residues. CDR3 DNA: TGTGCCTGGAGTGTCAATTTCTACGAGCAGTACTTC. Residues: CAWSVNFYEQYF.

Ten or more counts support this clonotype. The V and J genes are TRBV15 and TRBJ2-1; D possibly matches TRBD1 or TRBD2 (5 bases each). Germline loops: CDR1 LNHNV, CDR2 YYDKDF (reference sequence). V gave up 8 bases and J gave up 5 bases, with 19 bases separating them. The CDR3 spans 15 residues. The CDR3 bases are TGTGCCACCGGGGCCACTAGGAGCGGACACAATGAGCAGTTCTTC. It specifies CATGATRSGHNEQFF.

This clonotype was counted a few times. The V and J genes are TRBV20-1 and TRBJ1-1; no reliable D call. V lost 1 base, J lost 1 base, and 16 bases lay in between. Germline V gene sequence: CDR1 DFQATT, CDR2 SNEGSKA (reference sequence). This CDR3 has 16 residues. The CDR3 spells CSARGRHGLENTEAFF. Here the CDR3 DNA reads TGCAGTGCTAGAGGAAGACATGGCCTTGAGAACACTGAAGCTTTCTTT.

This clonotype was counted a few times. V usage is TRBV5-1 and J usage is TRBJ2-7; 8 positions match TRBD1. Per germline, CDR1 SGHRS and CDR2 YFSETQ. The V segment lost 0 bases and the J segment 3 bases; nucleotides outside the gene matches: 5. This CDR3 comprises 15 residues. DNA of the CDR3: TGCGCCAGCAGCTTGGGGACAGGGACGTACTACGAGCAGTACGTC. It translates to CASSLGTGTYYEQYV.

This clonotype appeared a few times. The CDR3 DNA is TGTGCCAGCAGTTTAGATTCGGTAGCGGAAGAGACCCAGTACTTC. It specifies CASSLDSVAEETQYF. The chain couples TRBV28 to TRBJ2-5; possible D gene TRBD2, 6 bases. Germline V gives CDR1 MDHEN, CDR2 SYDVKM. There are 15 residues in the CDR3. V lost 2 bases and J 3 bases, leaving 13 bases between the germline ends.